A single sample gave rise to the 21 T cell receptor beta chains below, sequenced in a study of patients and donors after allogeneic stem cell transplantation. TCRdb reprocessed the RT-PCR reads with MiXCR, giving one entry per CDR3 protein. Of 150,000 to 250,000 distinct CDR3 sequences detected, approximately 41% appear once; the ten largest clones hold 25% to 35%. The sequencing input was blood, either unsorted or a sorted T cell fraction (not recorded which). Source of these receptors: a human donor who was either an allogeneic HSCT recipient or a stem cell or donor lymphocyte infusion donor (not recorded which). It is not recorded whose cells these are; they may come from a transplant donor.

The chain has TRBV29-1 and TRBJ1-1, with 8 nucleotides matching TRBD1. Germline CDR1 is SQVTM and CDR2 is ANQGSEA. The J segment lost 1 base and the V segment lost 7 bases, leaving 8 bases of the junction unmatched. The CDR3 loop spans 14 amino acids. CDR3 coding DNA: TGCAGCGGCTTGACAGGGGCAACGAACACTGAAGCTTTCTTT. Encoded protein: CSGLTGATNTEAFF. The whole variable domain, remainder taken from reference TRBV29-1 and TRBJ1-1, is SAVISQKPSRDICQRGTSLTIQCQVDSQVTMMFWYRQQPGQSLTLIATANQGSEATYESGFVIDKFPISRPNLTFSTLTVSNMSPEDSSIYLCSGLTGATNTEAFFGQGTRLTVV.

This chain links TRBV6-5 with TRBJ2-3; a possible D gene is TRBD1 (5 bases). The CDR3 is made up of 12 amino acids. The germline CDR1 and CDR2 sequences are MNHEY and SVGAGI. V was cut by 9 bases and J by 5 bases, with 12 bases left in between. The CDR3 coding sequence is TGTGCCAGTAGTGGGGCTCGAGATACGCAGTATTTT. Translated: CASSGARDTQYF.

This clonotype was counted once. The V gene is TRBV5-1, the J gene TRBJ2-7, with D possibly matching TRBD1 (6 bases). The CDR3 covers 15 residues. V was cut by 0 bases and J by 4 bases, with 14 bases left in between. Germline V gives CDR1 SGHRS, CDR2 YFSETQ. The CDR3 sequence: CASSLDTGSPYEQYF. In nucleotides, the CDR3 is TGCGCCAGCAGCTTGGATACAGGGAGTCCGTACGAGCAGTACTTC. The variable domain in full, completed from reference TRBV5-1 and TRBJ2-7, reads KAGVTQTPRYLIKTRGQQVTLSCSPISGHRSVSWYQQTPGQGLQFLFEYFSETQRNKGNFPGRFSGRQFSNSRSEMNVSTLELGDSALYLCASSLDTGSPYEQYFGPGTRLTVT.

This chain joins TRBV28 and TRBJ2-7, with D possibly matching TRBD1 (5 bases). Germline-derived CDR1 and CDR2 are MDHEN and SYDVKM. CDR3 length: 12 residues. V was trimmed by 3 bases and J by 5 bases, leaving 8 bases between them. CDR3 protein: CASSFRGDEQYF. CDR3 nucleotides: TGTGCCAGCAGTTTTAGGGGCGACGAGCAGTACTTC.

The CDR3 DNA reads as TGTGCCAGCAGCTCTAAGAACCAGGTGTCCGCAGTGGAGACCCAGTACTTC. Amino acids: CASSSKNQVSAVETQYF. The chain is built from TRBV11-2 and TRBJ2-5; D gene ambiguous. This CDR3 contains 17 residues. V was shortened by 4 bases and J by 5 bases, with 23 bases between the two germline ends. Per germline, CDR1 SGHAT and CDR2 FQNNGV.

This clonotype was seen a handful of times. J is TRBJ2-1 and V is TRBV6-6; D possibly corresponds to TRBD1 (6 bases). CDR3 length: 13 residues. CDR1 MNHNY and CDR2 SVGAGI come from the germline V gene (reference sequence). Trimming took 2 bases from V and 12 from J, leaving 14 bases between them. The CDR3 protein is CASSYPAQGGQFF. DNA for the CDR3: TGTGCCAGCAGTTACCCTGCACAGGGTGGGCAGTTCTTC.

CDR3 nucleotides: TGTGCCAGCAGCCAAGAAGGTAGCGGGATACAAGAGACCCAGTACTTC. Its protein is CASSQEGSGIQETQYF. This chain connects TRBV3-1 to TRBJ2-5, with 8 nucleotides matching TRBD2. Germline V gene lookup returns CDR1 LGHDT and CDR2 YNNKEL (reference sequence). After removal of 0 bases from V and 2 bases from J, the junction contained 5 bases not matched to a gene. This CDR3 region has 16 residues.

The chain combines TRBV20-1 with TRBJ1-1; D gene uncertain. V was clipped by 4 bases and J by 2 bases, with 17 bases between them. This CDR3 contains 15 residues. Germline lookup yields CDR1 DFQATT and CDR2 SNEGSKA (reference sequence). CDR3 in amino acids: CSATRTELINTEAFF. In DNA, the CDR3 is TGCAGTGCTACCAGGACGGAACTCATTAACACTGAAGCTTTCTTT.

The chain has TRBV14 and TRBJ1-1, with TRBD1 as a possible D gene (6 bases). Trimming took off 1 base at V and 0 bases at J, with 12 bases between the two ends. This CDR3 is 16 amino acids long. Germline assignment: CDR1 SGHDN and CDR2 FVKESK. CDR3 nucleotides: TGTGCCAGCAGCCAAGGAGGGGGGAGACTGAACACTGAAGCTTTCTTT. This encodes CASSQGGGRLNTEAFF.

DNA of the CDR3: TGTGCCAGCAGCTCCTACAGCGGAAAAGACCTAAATGAGCAGTTCTTC. It is translated as CASSSYSGKDLNEQFF. The chain links TRBV7-8 to TRBJ2-1, with TRBD2 as a possible D gene (5 bases). Germline assignment: CDR1 SGHVS and CDR2 FQNEAQ. V lost 4 bases and J lost 7, with 20 bases in between. This CDR3 contains 16 residues.

The J gene is TRBJ2-3, the V gene TRBV25-1; possible D gene TRBD2, 5 bases. The CDR3 consists of 13 residues. V was pared by 7 bases and J by 2 bases, with 10 bases between. Germline CDR1 and CDR2: MGHDK and SYGVNS. This CDR3 is CASNLRDTDTQYF. The CDR3 DNA reads as TGTGCCAGCAACCTCCGGGACACAGATACGCAGTATTTT.

The V call is TRBV7-8, the J call TRBJ1-2; possible D gene TRBD1, 5 bases. The CDR3 spans 12 residues. Germline CDR1 reads SGHVS; CDR2 reads FQNEAQ. V lost 6 bases and J lost 8, with 13 bases in between. In nucleotides, the CDR3 is TGTGCCAGCAGGGGGGATCGACCGGGCTACACCTTC. Translated, it gives CASRGDRPGYTF.

The gene calls are TRBV11-3 and TRBJ2-1; no clear D gene. The CDR3 is 14 residues long. Germline values: CDR1 SGHNT, CDR2 YENEEA. Trimming pared 0 bases from V and 2 bases from J, leaving 5 bases between. For the CDR3, the DNA is TGTGCCAGCAGCTTAGATGGTACCTACAATGAGCAGTTCTTC. It specifies CASSLDGTYNEQFF.

The V gene is TRBV28, the J gene TRBJ2-7, with D perhaps assigned TRBD1 or TRBD2 (5 bases each). V shed 3 bases and J shed 5 bases, with 11 bases lying between them. The germline CDR1 and CDR2 sequences are MDHEN and SYDVKM. There are 13 residues in the CDR3. The CDR3 spells CASSLLGVNEQYF. CDR3 nucleotides: TGTGCCAGCAGTTTGTTGGGGGTCAACGAGCAGTACTTC.

This clonotype was observed a handful of times. This chain connects TRBV6-2 or TRBV6-3 to TRBJ2-1; D uncertain. V was trimmed by 8 bases and J by 7 bases, leaving 9 bases between them. This CDR3 has 11 residues. CDR1 and CDR2 (germline): MNHEY, SVGEGT. The CDR3 reads CASFPQNEQFF. CDR3 DNA: TGTGCCAGCTTCCCGCAAAATGAGCAGTTCTTC.

Only a few counts were recorded for this clonotype. The chain uses TRBV12-3 or TRBV12-4 and TRBJ2-1; 9 bases agree with TRBD1. The J segment lost 1 base and the V segment lost 5 bases, leaving 9 bases of the junction unmatched. This CDR3 has 17 residues. CDR3 in amino acids: CASSRSQGTGSYNEQFF. Written as DNA, the CDR3 is TGTGCCAGCAGTCGTAGCCAAGGGACAGGGTCCTACAATGAGCAGTTCTTC.

This clonotype was detected ten times or more. The CDR3 loop is CASHLSGANVLTF. In DNA, the CDR3 is TGTGCCAGCCATCTCTCTGGGGCCAACGTCCTGACTTTC. The chain uses TRBV12-3 or TRBV12-4 and TRBJ2-6; D is uncertain. This CDR3 contains 13 residues. Deletions cut 8 bases from V and 0 bases from J, with 5 bases between.

The rearrangement links TRBV4-3 to TRBJ2-1; D remains ambiguous. In germline, CDR1 is LGHNA, CDR2 YSLEER. The length of the CDR3 is 15 residues. The V gene lost 0 bases and the J gene lost 4 bases, with 10 bases spanning the gap. The CDR3 bases are TGCGCCAGCAGCCAAGAGCGACTCGCTTACAATGAGCAGTTCTTC. Encoded protein: CASSQERLAYNEQFF.

This clonotype has just a few counts. The gene calls are TRBV6-5 and TRBJ1-1; 7 bases line up with TRBD1. CDR1 MNHEY and CDR2 SVGAGI come from the germline V gene. The CDR3 runs to 15 residues. The V and J ends lost 6 bases and 2 bases, in that order; junction bases with no gene match: 9. In DNA, the CDR3 is TGTGCCAGCAGCCCGGACAGGTCCCCAAACACTGAAGCTTTCTTT. Translation gives CASSPDRSPNTEAFF.

The chain has TRBV29-1 and TRBJ2-7; D not resolved. The CDR3 has 13 residues. CDR1 is SQVTM, CDR2 ANQGSEA, per germline. V shed 5 bases and J shed 3 bases, with 14 bases lying between them. CDR3 sequence: CSVIGPQSYEQYF. CDR3 in DNA: TGCAGCGTTATAGGGCCGCAGAGCTACGAGCAGTACTTC.

This chain connects TRBV20-1 to TRBJ1-5, with D unresolved. The CDR3 totals 15 residues. Germline CDR1 is DFQATT and CDR2 is SNEGSKA (reference sequence). Trimming left V 1 base short and J 0 bases short, with 10 bases between. CDR3 coding DNA: TGCAGTGCTAGAGGGCGGGGATATAGCAATCAGCCCCAGCATTTT. Translated: CSARGRGYSNQPQHF.